This T cell receptor (beta chain) was identified during a study of Graves' ophthalmopathy and Graves' hyperthyroidism. Excluded were patients with other autoimmune diseases, uncontrolled infections, pregnancy or lactation. Beta-chain TCR CDR3 regions were amplified from RNA transcripts. HTBI-primed RT-PCR formed the first round, and a multiplex PCR formed the second. TCRdb independently ran MiXCR on the multiplex PCR reads; one entry per CDR3 protein. The sample records more than 150,000 distinct CDR3 sequences, 37% being singletons. The CDR3 spans 11 residues. Trimming pared 7 bases from V and 2 bases from J, leaving 6 bases between. Germline values: CDR1 MNHEY, CDR2 SVGAGI. This clonotype has at least ten counts.

Material: peripheral blood. The source is a woman aged 40 to 50 with Graves' ophthalmopathy. This chain joins TRBV6-5 and TRBJ2-7; D unresolved. CDR3 in amino acids: CASTFAYEQYF. CDR3 in DNA: TGTGCCAGCACGTTTGCCTACGAGCAGTACTTC.